This T cell receptor (beta chain) appears in the sequencing data of a study of blood T cell repertoires in COVID-19 (dated by TCRdb to 2020 to 2021). For the wider study: Collaborator samples came from the United States, Italy and Spain and covered acute and convalescent phases of COVID-19. Deeply sampled blood TCRbeta repertoires from subjects exposed to, actively infected with, or recovered from COVID-19 were included in the dataset. Where available, HLA class I and class II types were obtained from metadata supplied by the sample provider rather than from assay-based typing. A freely available public database, intended as a resource for researchers studying the immune response to SARS-CoV-2, is where the repertoires were released. The samples were drawn from two sources: the first 160 participants of the ongoing ImmuneRACE study, and approximately 1,300 subjects contributed by 6 global collaborators. The prospective study material was composed of cDNA or gDNA derived from T cells, B-cell-depleted T cells, or PBMCs. The sample metadata nearly always contained a de-identified subject ID, COVID-19 status, age in years and sex. General conclusions and limits of the study: How much clinical and demographic metadata was included differed by source and by participant, and the metadata was provided uncurated.

The immunoSEQ Assay, a bias-controlled multiplex PCR, was used to amplify TCRbeta CDR3 regions from genomic DNA. The authors processed their data as follows. Within the assay, amplification of reference gene primers was used to estimate how many nucleated cells each sample contained. To quantify the absolute abundance of each unique TCRbeta CDR3 rearrangement, sequence reads were collapsed and filtered. Productive Simpson clonality was computed per sample as the square root of Simpson's diversity index over productive rearrangements. Imported from immuneACCESS, the table was reduced by TCRdb to in-frame sequences with V and J called. These copies leave out some clones; in studies compared against another copy, an unresolved V gene accounts for under half, and the cause of the remainder is not known. The V and J calls and the clone size are those of that table, but D and trimming were determined from the DNA. The sample includes about 200,000 clones, with over 80% observed a single time. The ten most abundant clones make up around 27% of the sample.

Collaborating institutions collected whole blood in K2EDTA tubes following their own protocols. Collaborator samples were shipped for TCRbeta analysis as frozen whole blood, isolated PBMCs, or DNA extracted from either sample type. As concerns this clone: There is no known antigen for this receptor. Base qualities are not at hand, and no much larger clone is one base apart.

The CDR3 numbers 15 residues from cysteine through phenylalanine. Of the read, only the CDR3 DNA is kept; its 45 bases are in frame from base 1. V drops 0 bases and J drops 5 bases, leaving 13 bases in between. The germline V gene encodes CDR1 LGHDT and CDR2 YNNKEL (reference sequence). The rearrangement joined TRBV3-1 (or the pseudogene TRBV3-2) to TRBJ2-5; matching of 5 bases hints at TRBD1 as the D gene. The receptor was isolated from a man aged 40-49 years with acute or convalescent COVID-19. The sample was peripheral blood. CDR3 reads: CASSQEGRGWETQYF. The bases read TGTGCCAGCAGCCAAGAAGGAAGGGGTTGGGAGACCCAGTACTTC.